This T cell receptor beta chain was identified in a study of cytomegalovirus exposure and HLA in healthy donors. Study-wide findings and caveats: It was shown in a later analysis that HLA-associated TCR beta chains were more clonally expanded than other, equally common chains.

With 60 Vbeta and 13 Jbeta primers, the PCR was carried out. Method: immunoSEQ multiplex PCR; TCRdb's copy keeps in-frame clones and lacks some. The sample contains 130,000 to 150,000 clones, 60% to 85% of which appear only once. Concerning this clone itself: Its antigen remains unknown.

The CDR3 covers 12 residues. The germline V gene encodes CDR1 GTSNPN and CDR2 SVGIG (reference sequence). V was shortened by 1 base and J by 7 bases, with 10 bases between the two germline ends. The sequence was collected from a man in his forties in good health and CMV-seropositive. This chain connects TRBV30 to TRBJ1-2; TRBD1 is a possible D gene (6 bases). Sample: PBMCs. CDR3 amino acids: CAWSAGVGGYTF. CDR3 bases: TGTGCCTGGAGTGCAGGGGTTGGTGGCTACACCTTC.